These T cell receptor beta chains were read from a single sample in a study of blood T cell repertoires in COVID-19. Sequencing was performed with immunoSEQ multiplex PCR; in TCRdb, only in-frame clones are kept and a portion is missing. In the table there are about 150,000 clones, about 89% of which are singletons. The sequenced sample was peripheral blood. The origin of the receptors is a man in his 60s with active or convalescent COVID-19. CDR3s leave out the opening cysteine and the closing phenylalanine or tryptophan. A D gene is named only where the DNA matches it firmly. Expanded clones are given a class, and other clones once, few, many or no size at all.

j_call: TRBJ2-3; clone_size: .; d_call: TRBD2; v_call: TRBV6-5; cdr3_aa: ASSYQRGRGTDTQY
j_call: TRBJ2-7; clone_size: .; d_call: .; v_call: TRBV4-3; cdr3_aa: ASSLNVPPVDEQY
j_call: TRBJ2-1; clone_size: .; d_call: .; v_call: TRBV6-6; cdr3_aa: ASSRTDYNEQF
j_call: TRBJ1-5; clone_size: .; d_call: .; v_call: TRBV9; cdr3_aa: ASSASGGGNQPQH
j_call: TRBJ2-7; clone_size: .; d_call: .; v_call: TRBV27; cdr3_aa: ASSLFVGQYEQY
j_call: TRBJ2-1; clone_size: .; d_call: .; v_call: TRBV10-3; cdr3_aa: AIRDAGQPNNEQF
j_call: TRBJ2-7; clone_size: .; d_call: TRBD2; v_call: TRBV5-4; cdr3_aa: ASSLRSGGAYEQY
j_call: TRBJ1-3; clone_size: .; d_call: TRBD1; v_call: TRBV19; cdr3_aa: ASRQGYSGNTIY
j_call: TRBJ1-1; clone_size: .; d_call: .; v_call: TRBV7-8; cdr3_aa: ASSHSRVGEAF
j_call: TRBJ2-3; clone_size: .; d_call: TRBD1; v_call: TRBV18; cdr3_aa: ASSLRGPTDTQY
j_call: TRBJ1-1; clone_size: .; d_call: TRBD1; v_call: TRBV5-8; cdr3_aa: ASSKGQGLNTEAF
j_call: TRBJ2-7; clone_size: .; d_call: TRBD1; v_call: TRBV11-2; cdr3_aa: AGSPSPQGAGEQY
j_call: TRBJ2-1; clone_size: .; d_call: .; v_call: TRBV3-1/TRBV3-2; cdr3_aa: ASSQTRTYNEQF
j_call: TRBJ1-1; clone_size: .; d_call: .; v_call: TRBV27; cdr3_aa: ASSSRLEGAF
j_call: TRBJ1-1; clone_size: .; d_call: TRBD1; v_call: TRBV9; cdr3_aa: ASSVASGQGTKAF
j_call: TRBJ2-6; clone_size: .; d_call: TRBD1; v_call: TRBV9; cdr3_aa: ASSVLTGVGANVLT
j_call: TRBJ2-1; clone_size: .; d_call: TRBD2; v_call: TRBV6-2/TRBV6-3; cdr3_aa: ASSGLGNEQF
j_call: TRBJ2-2; clone_size: .; d_call: .; v_call: TRBV5-1; cdr3_aa: ASSLDSNTGELF
j_call: TRBJ1-4; clone_size: .; d_call: TRBD1; v_call: TRBV9; cdr3_aa: ASSPRGGGNEKLF
j_call: TRBJ1-2; clone_size: .; d_call: .; v_call: TRBV24-1; cdr3_aa: ATSEEGTGANYGYT
j_call: TRBJ1-5; clone_size: .; d_call: .; v_call: TRBV30; cdr3_aa: AWSVTDSNQPQH
j_call: TRBJ2-7; clone_size: .; d_call: .; v_call: TRBV7-2; cdr3_aa: ASSLGGSRSYEQY
j_call: TRBJ2-2; clone_size: few; d_call: .; v_call: TRBV5-4; cdr3_aa: ASSPPGLLTDTGELF
j_call: TRBJ1-1; clone_size: .; d_call: .; v_call: TRBV19; cdr3_aa: ASSTEGYNTEAF
j_call: TRBJ1-5; clone_size: .; d_call: .; v_call: TRBV5-4; cdr3_aa: ASSLGGGNSNQPQH
j_call: TRBJ1-1; clone_size: .; d_call: .; v_call: TRBV7-5; cdr3_aa: VRSQDSTGGPLEAF
j_call: TRBJ1-3; clone_size: .; d_call: .; v_call: TRBV27; cdr3_aa: ASSSTGWDTIY
j_call: TRBJ1-6; clone_size: .; d_call: .; v_call: TRBV4-3; cdr3_aa: ASSQVTHNSPLH
j_call: TRBJ2-7; clone_size: .; d_call: TRBD1; v_call: TRBV5-1; cdr3_aa: ASSERDSTSYEQY
j_call: TRBJ2-3; clone_size: .; d_call: TRBD2; v_call: TRBV6-2/TRBV6-3; cdr3_aa: ASSYDELAGATDTQY
j_call: TRBJ1-2; clone_size: .; d_call: TRBD1; v_call: TRBV6-6; cdr3_aa: ASSYPTGGEGYT
j_call: TRBJ2-7; clone_size: .; d_call: .; v_call: TRBV5-1; cdr3_aa: ASSSGQDRRGEQY
j_call: TRBJ2-1; clone_size: .; d_call: TRBD2; v_call: TRBV3-1/TRBV3-2; cdr3_aa: ASSPLAGGYNEQF
j_call: TRBJ1-2; clone_size: .; d_call: .; v_call: TRBV4-3; cdr3_aa: ASSQDWDTIIYGGYT
j_call: TRBJ1-1; clone_size: .; d_call: .; v_call: TRBV5-1; cdr3_aa: ASSPLGVTATEAF
j_call: TRBJ2-1; clone_size: .; d_call: .; v_call: TRBV28; cdr3_aa: ASSYPRAGAVNEQF
j_call: TRBJ2-7; clone_size: .; d_call: TRBD1; v_call: TRBV7-2; cdr3_aa: ASSLRGQGYEQY
j_call: TRBJ1-5; clone_size: few; d_call: TRBD1; v_call: TRBV9; cdr3_aa: ASSPSGGQPQH
j_call: TRBJ1-5; clone_size: .; d_call: .; v_call: TRBV19; cdr3_aa: ASSLQGQPQH